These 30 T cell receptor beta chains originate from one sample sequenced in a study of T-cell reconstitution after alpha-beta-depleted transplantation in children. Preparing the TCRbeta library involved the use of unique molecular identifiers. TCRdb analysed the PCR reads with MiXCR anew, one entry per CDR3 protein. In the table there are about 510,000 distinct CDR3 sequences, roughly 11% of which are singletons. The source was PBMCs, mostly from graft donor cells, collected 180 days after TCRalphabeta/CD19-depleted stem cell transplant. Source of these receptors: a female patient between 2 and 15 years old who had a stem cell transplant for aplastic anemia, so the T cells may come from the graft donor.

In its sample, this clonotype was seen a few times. The CDR3 DNA reads as TGCAGTGCTAGAGAATTAGCGGGAGGGCCCGGCGGGGAGCTGTTTTTT. The encoded protein is CSARELAGGPGGELFF. The chain couples TRBV20-1 to TRBJ2-2; TRBD2 matches at 11 bases. This CDR3 is 16 amino acids long. CDR1 is DFQATT and CDR2 is SNEGSKA in the germline V gene (reference sequence). V gave up 0 bases and J gave up 7 bases; unmatched junction bases: 7.

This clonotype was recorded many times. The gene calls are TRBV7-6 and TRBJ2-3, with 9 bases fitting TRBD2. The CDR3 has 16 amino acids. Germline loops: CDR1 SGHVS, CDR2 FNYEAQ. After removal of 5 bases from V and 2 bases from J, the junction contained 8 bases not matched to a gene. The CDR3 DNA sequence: TGTGCCAGCAGCCCGCGGGTAGCGGGGGCCACAGATACGCAGTATTTT. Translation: CASSPRVAGATDTQYF.

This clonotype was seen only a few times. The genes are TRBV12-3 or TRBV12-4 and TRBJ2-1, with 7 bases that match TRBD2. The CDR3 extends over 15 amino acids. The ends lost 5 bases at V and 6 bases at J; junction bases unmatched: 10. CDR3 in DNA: TGTGCCAGCAGTCCGCGACTAGCCTCTGGCAATGAGCAGTTCTTC. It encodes CASSPRLASGNEQFF.

The CDR3 region is CASRSNRGYEQYF. The CDR3 DNA follows: TGTGCCAGCAGGTCGAACAGGGGGTACGAGCAGTACTTC. This chain joins TRBV28 and TRBJ2-7, with TRBD1 matching over 8 bases. The CDR3 runs to 13 residues. Germline lookup yields CDR1 MDHEN and CDR2 SYDVKM. J was trimmed by 4 bases and V by 6 bases; bases with no gene match: 5.

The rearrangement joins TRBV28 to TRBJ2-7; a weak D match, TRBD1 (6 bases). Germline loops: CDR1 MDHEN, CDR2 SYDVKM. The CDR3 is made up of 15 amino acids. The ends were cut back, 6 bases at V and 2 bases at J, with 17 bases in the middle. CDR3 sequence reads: CASRGLGTTAYEQYF. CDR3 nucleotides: TGTGCCAGCAGAGGTCTAGGGACAACTGCCTACGAGCAGTACTTC.

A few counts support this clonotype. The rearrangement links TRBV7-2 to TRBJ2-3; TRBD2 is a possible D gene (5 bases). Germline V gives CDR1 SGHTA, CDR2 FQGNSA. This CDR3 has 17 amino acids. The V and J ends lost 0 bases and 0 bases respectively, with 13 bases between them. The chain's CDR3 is CASSLARAGLSTDTQYF. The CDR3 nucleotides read TGTGCCAGCAGCTTAGCGCGGGCCGGGCTGAGCACAGATACGCAGTATTTT.

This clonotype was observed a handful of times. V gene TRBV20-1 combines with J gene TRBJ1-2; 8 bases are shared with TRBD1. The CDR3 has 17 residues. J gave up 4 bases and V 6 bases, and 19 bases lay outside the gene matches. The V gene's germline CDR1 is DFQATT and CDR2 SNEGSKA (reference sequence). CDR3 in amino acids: CSAAKGPGGDLRYGYTF. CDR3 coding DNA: TGCAGTGCCGCGAAGGGTCCAGGGGGCGACTTACGCTATGGCTACACCTTC.

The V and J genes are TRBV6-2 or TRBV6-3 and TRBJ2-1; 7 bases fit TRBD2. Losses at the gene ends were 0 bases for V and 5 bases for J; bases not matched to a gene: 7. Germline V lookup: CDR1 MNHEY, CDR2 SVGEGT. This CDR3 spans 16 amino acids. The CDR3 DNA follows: TGTGCCAGCAGTTACTCCCGCGGGAGTTACCACAATGAGCAGTTCTTC. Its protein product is CASSYSRGSYHNEQFF.

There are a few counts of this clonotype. CDR3 in amino acids: CAIPRPGNYGYTF. Here the CDR3 DNA reads TGTGCCATCCCTCGGCCAGGGAACTATGGCTACACCTTC. This chain uses TRBV28 with TRBJ1-2; possibly TRBD1 for D (5 bases). Trimming cost V 10 bases and J 2 bases, with 14 bases left between them. In germline, CDR1 is MDHEN, CDR2 SYDVKM. This CDR3 comprises 13 residues.

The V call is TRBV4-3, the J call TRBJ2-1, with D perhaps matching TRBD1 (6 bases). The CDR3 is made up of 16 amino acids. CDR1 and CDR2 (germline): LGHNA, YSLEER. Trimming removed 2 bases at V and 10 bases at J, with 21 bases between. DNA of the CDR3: TGCGCCAGCAGCCAACCGAGGACAGATCCCAGGGTGGAGCAGTTCTTC. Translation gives CASSQPRTDPRVEQFF.

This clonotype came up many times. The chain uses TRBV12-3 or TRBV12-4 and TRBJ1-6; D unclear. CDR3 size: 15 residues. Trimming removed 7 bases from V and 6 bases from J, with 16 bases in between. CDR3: CASTLRGGPNSPLHF. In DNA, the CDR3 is TGTGCCAGCACCCTGCGGGGAGGCCCTAATTCACCCCTCCACTTT.

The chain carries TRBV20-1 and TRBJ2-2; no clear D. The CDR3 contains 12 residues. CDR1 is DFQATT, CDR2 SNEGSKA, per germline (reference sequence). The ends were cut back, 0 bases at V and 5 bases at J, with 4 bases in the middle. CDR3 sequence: CSARDPTGELFF. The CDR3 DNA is TGCAGTGCTAGAGATCCGACCGGGGAGCTGTTTTTT.

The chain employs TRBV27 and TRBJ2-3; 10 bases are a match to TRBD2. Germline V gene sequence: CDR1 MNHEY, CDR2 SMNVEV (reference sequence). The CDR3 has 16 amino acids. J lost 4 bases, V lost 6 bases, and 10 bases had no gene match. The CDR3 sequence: CASRGPGLASPDTQYF. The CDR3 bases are TGTGCCAGCAGGGGACCGGGACTAGCGTCCCCAGATACGCAGTATTTT.

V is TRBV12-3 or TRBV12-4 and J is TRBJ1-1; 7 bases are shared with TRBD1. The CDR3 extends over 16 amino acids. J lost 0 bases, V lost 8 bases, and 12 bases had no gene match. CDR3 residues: CASSLDWDSMNTEAFF. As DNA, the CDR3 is TGTGCCAGCTCTTTGGACTGGGACAGCATGAACACTGAAGCTTTCTTT.

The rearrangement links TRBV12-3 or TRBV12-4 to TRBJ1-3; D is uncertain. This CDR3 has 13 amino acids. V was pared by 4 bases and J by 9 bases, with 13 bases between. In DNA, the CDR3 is TGTGCCAGCAGTTCCTCTGGACCAGGCACCATATATTTT. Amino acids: CASSSSGPGTIYF.

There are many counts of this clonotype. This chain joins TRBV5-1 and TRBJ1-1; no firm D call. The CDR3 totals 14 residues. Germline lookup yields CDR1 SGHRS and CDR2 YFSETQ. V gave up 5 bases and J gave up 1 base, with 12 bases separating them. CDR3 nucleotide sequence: TGCGCCAGCAGAAGTCAGCCGAGGAACACTGAAGCTTTCTTT. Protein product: CASRSQPRNTEAFF. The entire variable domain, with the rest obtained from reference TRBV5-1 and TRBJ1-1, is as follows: KAGVTQTPRYLIKTRGQQVTLSCSPISGHRSVSWYQQTPGQGLQFLFEYFSETQRNKGNFPGRFSGRQFSNSRSEMNVSTLELGDSALYLCASRSQPRNTEAFFGQGTRLTVV.

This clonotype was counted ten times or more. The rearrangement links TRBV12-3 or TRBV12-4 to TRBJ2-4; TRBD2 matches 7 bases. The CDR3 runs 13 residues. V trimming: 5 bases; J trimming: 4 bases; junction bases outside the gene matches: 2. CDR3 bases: TGTGCCAGCAGTCGGGACTATAAAAACATTCAGTACTTC. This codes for CASSRDYKNIQYF.

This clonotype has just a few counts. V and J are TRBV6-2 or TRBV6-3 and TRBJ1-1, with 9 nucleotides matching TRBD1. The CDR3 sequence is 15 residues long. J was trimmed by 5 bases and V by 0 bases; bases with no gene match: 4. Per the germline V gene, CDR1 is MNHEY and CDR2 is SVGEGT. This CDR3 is CASSYSIGTGTEAFF. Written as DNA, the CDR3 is TGTGCCAGCAGTTACTCGATCGGGACAGGGACTGAAGCTTTCTTT.

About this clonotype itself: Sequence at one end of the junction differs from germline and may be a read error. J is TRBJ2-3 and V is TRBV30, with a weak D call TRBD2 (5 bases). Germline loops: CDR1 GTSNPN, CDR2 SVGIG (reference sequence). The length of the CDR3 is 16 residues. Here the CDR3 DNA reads TGTGCCTGTAGTGTAGGCCTGGCGGACTTCACAGATACGCAGTATTTT. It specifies CACSVGLADFTDTQYF.

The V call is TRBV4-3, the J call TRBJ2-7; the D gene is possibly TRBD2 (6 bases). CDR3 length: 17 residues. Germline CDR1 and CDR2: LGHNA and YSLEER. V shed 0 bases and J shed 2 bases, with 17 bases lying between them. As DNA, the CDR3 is TGCGCCAGCAGCCAAGAAGGTTTCTGGGACTGCACCTACGAGCAGTACTTC. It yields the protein CASSQEGFWDCTYEQYF.

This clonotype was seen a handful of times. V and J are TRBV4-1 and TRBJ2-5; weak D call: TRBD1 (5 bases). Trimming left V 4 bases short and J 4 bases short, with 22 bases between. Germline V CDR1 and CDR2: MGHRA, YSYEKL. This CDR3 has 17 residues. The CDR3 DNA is TGCGCCAGCAGCCGAGCCCGATCCCACCCAGGGCTAGAGACCCAGTACTTC. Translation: CASSRARSHPGLETQYF.

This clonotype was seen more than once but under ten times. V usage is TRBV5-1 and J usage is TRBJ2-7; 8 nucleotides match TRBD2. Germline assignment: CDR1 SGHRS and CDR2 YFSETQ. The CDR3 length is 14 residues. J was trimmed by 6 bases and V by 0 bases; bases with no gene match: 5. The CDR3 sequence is CASSLGAGVAEQYF. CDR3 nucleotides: TGCGCCAGCAGCTTGGGAGCGGGAGTCGCCGAGCAGTACTTC.

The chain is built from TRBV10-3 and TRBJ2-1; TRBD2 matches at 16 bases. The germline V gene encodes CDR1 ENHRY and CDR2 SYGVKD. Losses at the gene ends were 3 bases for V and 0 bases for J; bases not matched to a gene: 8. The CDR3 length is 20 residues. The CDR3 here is CAISDPGTSGRVSSYNEQFF. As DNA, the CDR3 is TGTGCCATCAGTGACCCAGGGACTAGCGGGAGGGTGAGCTCCTACAATGAGCAGTTCTTC.

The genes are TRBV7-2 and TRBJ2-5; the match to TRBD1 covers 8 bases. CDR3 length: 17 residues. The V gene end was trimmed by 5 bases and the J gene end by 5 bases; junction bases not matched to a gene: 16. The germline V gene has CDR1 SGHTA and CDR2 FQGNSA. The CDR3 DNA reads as TGTGCCAGCAGCCGCGTAGGGGCCAGGGGGCGATGGGAGACCCAGTACTTC. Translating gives CASSRVGARGRWETQYF.

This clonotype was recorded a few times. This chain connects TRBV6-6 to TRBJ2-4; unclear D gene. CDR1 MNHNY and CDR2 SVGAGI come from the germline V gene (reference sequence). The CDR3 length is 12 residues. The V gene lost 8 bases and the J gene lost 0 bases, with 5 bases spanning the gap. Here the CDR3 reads CASPLAKNIQYF. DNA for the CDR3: TGTGCCAGCCCTCTAGCCAAAAACATTCAGTACTTC.

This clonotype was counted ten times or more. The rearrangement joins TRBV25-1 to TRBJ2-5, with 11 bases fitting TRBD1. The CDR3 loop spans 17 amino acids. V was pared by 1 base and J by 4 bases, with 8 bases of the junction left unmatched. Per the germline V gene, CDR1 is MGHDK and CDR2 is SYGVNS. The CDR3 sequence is CASSEFLGQGGRETQYF. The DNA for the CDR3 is TGTGCCAGCAGTGAATTCCTGGGACAGGGGGGGAGAGAGACCCAGTACTTC.

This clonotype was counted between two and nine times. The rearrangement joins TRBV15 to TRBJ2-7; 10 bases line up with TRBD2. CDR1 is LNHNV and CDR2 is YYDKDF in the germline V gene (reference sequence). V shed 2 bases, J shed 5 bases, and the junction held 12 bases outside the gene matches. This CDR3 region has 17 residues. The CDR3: CATSRYEASGSPNEQYV. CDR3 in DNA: TGTGCCACCAGCAGATACGAGGCTAGCGGGAGCCCCAACGAGCAGTACGTC.

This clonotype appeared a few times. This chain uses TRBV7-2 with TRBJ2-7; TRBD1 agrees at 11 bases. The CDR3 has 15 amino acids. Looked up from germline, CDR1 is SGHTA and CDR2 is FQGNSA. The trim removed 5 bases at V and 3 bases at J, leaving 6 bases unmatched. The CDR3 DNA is TGTGCCAGCAGCCATACCGGGACAGGGGGCTACGAGCAGTACTTC. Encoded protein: CASSHTGTGGYEQYF. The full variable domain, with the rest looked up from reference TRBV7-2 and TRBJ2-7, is GAGVSQSPSNKVTEKGKDVELRCDPISGHTALYWYRQSLGQGLEFLIYFQGNSAPDKSGLPSDRFSAERTGGSVSTLTIQRTQQEDSAVYLCASSHTGTGGYEQYFGPGTRLTVT.

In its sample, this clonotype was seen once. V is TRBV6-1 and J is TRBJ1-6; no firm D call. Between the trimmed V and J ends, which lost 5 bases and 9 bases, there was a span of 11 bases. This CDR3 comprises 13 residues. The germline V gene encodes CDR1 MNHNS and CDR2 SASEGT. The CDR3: CASSRHEVSPLHF. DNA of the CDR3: TGTGCCAGCAGTCGCCATGAGGTTTCACCCCTCCACTTT.

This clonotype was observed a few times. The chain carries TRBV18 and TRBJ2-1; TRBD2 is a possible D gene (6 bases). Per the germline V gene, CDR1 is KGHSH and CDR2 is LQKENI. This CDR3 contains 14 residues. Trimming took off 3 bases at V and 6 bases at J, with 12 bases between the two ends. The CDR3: CASSPRTGANEQFF. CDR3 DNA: TGTGCCAGCTCACCCCGAACGGGAGCCAATGAGCAGTTCTTC.